Included here is one T cell receptor (beta chain) sequence, with context. This clonotype showed up many times. Its antigen has not been determined. Per-base quality was not reported, and no clone a single base away is much larger than it. The sample comes from a study of T-cell reconstitution after alpha-beta-depleted transplantation in children (dated by TCRdb to 2016 to 2017). For the wider study: Using TCR repertoire profiling, the study followed T-cell immune reconstitution in a quantitative way in children after TCRalphabeta/CD19-depleted allogeneic hematopoietic cell transplantation. Results the study describes overall, beyond this receptor: The apparently early alphabetaT-cell count recovery about two months after transplant was reportedly dependent on only several hundred rapidly expanded clones derived from non-depleted graft cells. In some patients, the high TCRbeta diversity seen at day 60 was put down to recipient T cells and intrathymic progenitors that had survived conditioning. The frequencies of hyperexpanded clones fell over the following months, and after one year, T-cell counts and TCRbeta diversity were mostly attributed to newly produced T cells.

This specimen's treatment or condition label, interpreted: allogeneic hematopoietic cell transplantation with graft depleted of TCRalphabeta T cells and CD19 B cells. The transplant recipients were children given TCRalphabeta/CD19-depleted allogeneic hematopoietic cell grafts. Libraries were prepared through PCR. Instrument used: Illumina HiSeq 2500. To normalize quantification of the TCRbeta repertoire, the TCR libraries were built with molecular barcoding that relied on unique molecular identifiers. In-frame beta chains were kept once TCRdb had trimmed the public reads at Q25 with fastp and called clones with MiXCR. Entries that share a CDR3 protein sequence are merged under the most common genes and DNA. This sample lists about 300,000 distinct CDR3 sequences; around 10% were detected once. Roughly 7% of the sample rests with the top ten. There are 14 amino acids in the CDR3, from cysteine to phenylalanine inclusive. Just the 42-base CDR3 DNA is kept, in frame starting at base 1. Germline trimming: 5 bases from V, 1 base from J; junction bases outside gene matches: 5. For CDR1 and CDR2, the germline V gene (reference sequence) lists SEHNR and FQNEAQ.

The rearrangement joined TRBV7-9 to TRBJ2-7; 7 central nucleotides agree with TRBD1. Sample: PBMCs, taken before TCRalphabeta/CD19-depleted stem cell transplant. This sequence was found in a boy younger than two with acute myeloid leukemia, due to receive a stem cell transplant. The CDR3 here reads CASSARQGSYEQYF. Here is the DNA: TGTGCCAGCAGCGCGCGACAGGGTTCCTACGAGCAGTACTTC.